These 23 T cell receptor beta chains came from one sample sequenced in a study of blood T cell repertoires in COVID-19. TCRdb keeps only in-frame clones here, not all; method: immunoSEQ multiplex PCR. Of about 200,000 clones listed, around 81% are singletons. Sequenced sample: PBMCs or T cells enriched from blood (not recorded which). The receptors were gathered from a woman in her fifties or sixties with acute COVID-19.

The chain links TRBV4-3 to TRBJ2-7; 13 bases are a match to TRBD2. CDR1 LGHNA and CDR2 YSLEER come from the germline V gene. The CDR3 runs to 15 residues. The V and J ends lost 4 bases and 4 bases, in that order; junction bases with no gene match: 4. Here the CDR3 reads CASSRGLAGNYEQYF. As DNA, the CDR3 is TGCGCCAGCAGCCGGGGACTAGCGGGGAATTACGAGCAGTACTTC.

This chain uses TRBV9 with TRBJ2-7; D ambiguous. Deletions cut 0 bases from V and 3 bases from J, with 10 bases between. The CDR3 consists of 14 residues. Per the germline V gene, CDR1 is SGDLS and CDR2 is YYNGEE. The chain's CDR3 is CASSVALANYEQYF. CDR3 nucleotide sequence: TGTGCCAGCAGCGTAGCCCTCGCTAACTACGAGCAGTACTTC.

This chain links TRBV19 with TRBJ1-5; 7 bases agree with TRBD1. V gave up 6 bases and J gave up 5 bases; unmatched junction bases: 7. The CDR3 runs to 14 residues. Germline CDR1 LNHDA, CDR2 SQIVND (reference sequence). The CDR3, as DNA: TGTGCCAGTAGGGGAGACAGGGACCATCAGCCCCAGCATTTT. It translates to CASRGDRDHQPQHF.

The CDR3 DNA follows: TGTGCCAGCAGCCAAGTAATAGAGACCCAGTACTTC. Translating it yields CASSQVIETQYF. The chain has TRBV3-1 (or the pseudogene TRBV3-2) and TRBJ2-5, with D uncertain. Germline assignment: CDR1 LGHDT and CDR2 YNNKEL (reference sequence). There are 12 residues in the CDR3. V was clipped by 1 base and J by 4 bases, with 4 bases between them.

The CDR3 nucleotides read TGTGCCAGCAAAACAGGGGCGAACACTGAAGCTTTCTTT. Translating gives CASKTGANTEAFF. The chain has TRBV12-3 or TRBV12-4 and TRBJ1-1, with 7 bases aligning to TRBD1. V dropped 7 bases and J dropped 1; count of bases not matched to a gene: 3. The CDR3 runs 13 residues.

This chain's CDR3 is CASSPAGQTYGYTF. The CDR3 nucleotides read TGTGCCAGCTCACCCGCGGGACAGACCTATGGCTACACCTTC. V and J are TRBV18 and TRBJ1-2; 7 positions agree with TRBD1. The germline gives CDR1 KGHSH, CDR2 LQKENI. CDR3 length: 14 residues. V lost 3 bases, J lost 4 bases, and 5 bases stayed unmatched.

This sequence joins TRBV18 and TRBJ2-6; D unclear. The V gene's germline CDR1 is KGHSH and CDR2 LQKENI. The CDR3 length is 13 residues. The V gene lost 2 bases and the J gene lost 4 bases, with 3 bases spanning the gap. Here the CDR3 reads CASSPSGANVLTF. CDR3 sequence (DNA): TGTGCCAGCTCACCAAGCGGGGCCAACGTCCTGACTTTC.

This chain links TRBV24-1 with TRBJ2-3, with 9 nucleotides matching TRBD2. The trim removed 3 bases at V and 0 bases at J, leaving 6 bases unmatched. CDR1 KGHDR and CDR2 SFDVKD come from the germline V gene. This CDR3 has 17 residues. This chain's CDR3 is CATSDPSGDLSTDTQYF. CDR3 coding DNA: TGTGCCACCAGTGATCCTAGCGGGGATCTTAGCACAGATACGCAGTATTTT.

J is TRBJ1-1 and V is TRBV7-2; D perhaps matches TRBD1 (5 bases). The CDR3 loop spans 14 amino acids. Trimming left V 4 bases short and J 3 bases short, with 12 bases between. The germline gives CDR1 SGHTA, CDR2 FQGNSA. This CDR3 is CASSSAGGHTEAFF. Written as DNA, the CDR3 is TGTGCCAGCAGCTCAGCGGGGGGTCACACTGAAGCTTTCTTT.

This clone has just a few counts. This chain uses TRBV28 with TRBJ2-4; a possible D gene is TRBD1 (5 bases). Between the trimmed V and J ends, which lost 5 bases and 7 bases, there was a span of 15 bases. From germline, CDR1 is MDHEN and CDR2 SYDVKM. The CDR3 spans 14 residues. Here the CDR3 reads CASSPQGSSNIQYF. Written as DNA, the CDR3 is TGTGCCAGCAGTCCGCAGGGTTCCTCCAACATTCAGTACTTC.

The chain combines TRBV2 with TRBJ2-7; 7 bases agree with TRBD1. CDR3 size: 14 residues. CDR1 is SNHLY and CDR2 is FYNNEI in the germline V gene. V shed 5 bases, J shed 1 base, and the junction held 5 bases outside the gene matches. CDR3 nucleotide sequence: TGTGCCAGCAGTTTTGGGACAGTTTCCTACGAGCAGTACTTC. Translated, it gives CASSFGTVSYEQYF.

This clone has a handful of counts. The rearrangement links TRBV28 to TRBJ2-7, with TRBD2 matching 14 bases. Germline V CDR1 and CDR2: MDHEN, SYDVKM. The CDR3 length is 13 residues. The junction had 7 bases not matched to a gene; V was cut back by 5 bases and J by 13 bases. The CDR3 here is CASSPRTSGRPYF. CDR3 bases: TGTGCCAGCAGTCCACGGACTAGCGGGAGGCCTTACTTC.

The chain joins TRBV4-1 to TRBJ1-5; 12 bases agree with TRBD1. Unmatched junction bases numbered 7, after V lost 0 bases and J lost 1 base. Germline-derived CDR1 and CDR2 are MGHRA and YSYEKL. The CDR3 runs 19 residues. CDR3 amino acids: CASSQEGTGGFWSNQPQHF. DNA of the CDR3: TGCGCCAGCAGCCAAGAAGGGACAGGGGGCTTTTGGAGCAATCAGCCCCAGCATTTT.

The genes are TRBV5-4 and TRBJ1-3, with TRBD1 as a possible D gene (5 bases). This CDR3 is 16 amino acids long. Germline V gene lookup returns CDR1 SGHNT and CDR2 YYREEE (reference sequence). Trimming pared 0 bases from V and 4 bases from J, leaving 14 bases between. This CDR3 reads CASSLAGGLAGNTIYF. The CDR3 DNA reads as TGTGCCAGCAGCTTGGCCGGGGGGTTAGCCGGAAACACCATATATTTT.

In this sample, this clone turned up once. The genes are TRBV15 and TRBJ2-2; 8 bases match TRBD2. Losses at the gene ends were 2 bases for V and 5 bases for J; bases not matched to a gene: 7. The CDR3 covers 16 residues. The germline V gene has CDR1 LNHNV and CDR2 YYDKDF (reference sequence). The CDR3: CATSRTGLVPTGELFF. CDR3 nucleotide sequence: TGTGCCACCAGCAGAACGGGACTAGTACCGACCGGGGAGCTGTTTTTT.

This clone turned up a few times. V is TRBV3-1 (or the pseudogene TRBV3-2) and J is TRBJ2-1, with 11 positions matching TRBD2. Trimming removed 5 bases from V and 4 bases from J; junction bases left unmatched: 4. There are 15 residues in the CDR3. Germline CDR1 is LGHDT and CDR2 is YNNKEL (reference sequence). CDR3 protein: CASSWTSGRYNEQFF. As DNA, the CDR3 is TGTGCCAGCAGCTGGACTAGCGGGCGGTACAATGAGCAGTTCTTC.

The V call is TRBV29-1, the J call TRBJ1-2; unclear D gene. V gave up 3 bases and J gave up 4 bases, with 9 bases separating them. The CDR3 runs 12 residues. In germline, CDR1 is SQVTM, CDR2 ANQGSEA. CDR3 sequence reads: CSVEAGGYGYTF. The CDR3 nucleotides are TGCAGCGTTGAGGCCGGCGGCTATGGCTACACCTTC.

This clone was counted between two and nine times. The chain couples TRBV6-6 to TRBJ1-5; 12 bases fit TRBD1. CDR1 and CDR2 from the germline V gene are MNHNY and SVGAGI (reference sequence). The junction had 17 bases not matched to a gene; V was cut back by 6 bases and J by 2 bases. The CDR3 has 20 residues. CDR3 nucleotide sequence: TGTGCCAGCAGCGGGCCGTTTGGGACAGGGGGCGCTTATGGCAATCAGCCCCAGCATTTT. It encodes CASSGPFGTGGAYGNQPQHF.

The chain carries TRBV6-4 and TRBJ1-2, with 9 nucleotides matching TRBD1. V shed 6 bases and J 4 bases; nucleotides not matched to a gene: 9. There are 15 residues in the CDR3. Germline CDR1 reads MRHNA; CDR2 reads SNTAGT. CDR3 sequence reads: CASSDGTGNLYGYTF. CDR3 in DNA: TGTGCCAGCAGCGATGGGACAGGGAACCTCTATGGCTACACCTTC.

The rearrangement joins TRBV6-2 or TRBV6-3 to TRBJ1-2; the D gene is possibly TRBD1 (5 bases). The length of the CDR3 is 15 residues. With 5 bases removed from V and 7 bases from J, the gap between germline ends came to 20 bases. Germline assignment: CDR1 MNHEY and CDR2 SVGEGT. CDR3 loop: CASSHQGVEISGYTF. DNA for the CDR3: TGTGCCAGCAGTCACCAGGGTGTCGAGATTTCTGGCTACACCTTC.

The chain uses TRBV2 and TRBJ1-5, with TRBD1 identical over 7 bases. V lost 4 bases, J lost 2 bases, and 2 bases stayed unmatched. Germline CDR1 is SNHLY and CDR2 is FYNNEI. The CDR3 is 14 residues long. This CDR3 reads CASSGQGGNQPQHF. In DNA form, the CDR3 reads TGTGCCAGCAGTGGACAGGGAGGCAATCAGCCCCAGCATTTT.

The chain joins TRBV5-4 to TRBJ2-6; a possible D gene is TRBD1 (5 bases). Germline V gene sequence: CDR1 SGHNT, CDR2 YYREEE (reference sequence). Trimming took 2 bases from V and 0 from J, leaving 15 bases between them. This CDR3 is built from 18 residues. The chain's CDR3 is CASSLTPGSFSGANVLTF. DNA for the CDR3: TGTGCCAGCAGCTTAACTCCAGGGTCATTCTCTGGGGCCAACGTCCTGACTTTC.

This clone has ten or more counts. The CDR3 is CAWSTLAGKSYEQYF. The DNA for the CDR3 is TGTGCCTGGAGTACCCTAGCGGGAAAGTCCTACGAGCAGTACTTC. This chain joins TRBV30 and TRBJ2-7; 9 positions match TRBD2. The CDR3 covers 15 residues. Germline V lookup: CDR1 GTSNPN, CDR2 SVGIG (reference sequence). J lost 1 base, V lost 2 bases, and 6 bases had no gene match.